This T cell receptor beta chain was identified during a study of blood T cell repertoires in COVID-19 (dated by TCRdb to between 2020 and 2021). At the level of the whole study: Samples from collaborators originated in the United States, Italy and Spain and spanned both the acute and convalescent phases of COVID-19. The sample metadata nearly always contained a de-identified subject ID, COVID-19 status, age in years and sex. The prospective study material was composed of cDNA or gDNA derived from T cells, B-cell-depleted T cells, or PBMCs. Samples were obtained from the ongoing ImmuneRACE study (first 160 participants) and from over a thousand subjects provided by 6 global collaborators. The repertoires were released in a freely available public database meant as a resource for research on the immune response to SARS-CoV-2. Deeply sampled blood TCRbeta repertoires from subjects exposed to, actively infected with, or recovered from COVID-19 were included in the dataset. Where available, HLA class I and class II types were taken from metadata supplied by the sample provider and were not determined by assay-based typing. Findings and caveats that apply to the study as a whole: Clinical and demographic metadata were provided uncurated, with the amount varying by source and participant.

The germline V gene yields SGHAT for CDR1 and FQNNGV for CDR2. A distance of 8 bases separates the germline ends of V and J, which lose 0 bases and 8 bases respectively. The CDR3 spans 13 residues, from the cysteine through the phenylalanine. Left in the record is the CDR3 DNA by itself, 39 bases read in frame from the first base. For this clone: Its antigen specificity is not known. The record has no base qualities; no much larger clone is one base away.

Participants in the prospective study were aged roughly 18 to 89 years, lived in some 24 United States geographic areas, and enrolled through a virtual design. To assign participants to cohorts, the prospective study relied on clinical history that participants themselves reported in a screening survey and a study questionnaire. In the prospective study, mobile phlebotomists collected whole blood, serum and a nasopharyngeal or oropharyngeal swab from each participant. Participants in the prospective study had the option to provide additional blood draws and questionnaires over a roughly two-month period. Before DNA extraction, blood samples from the prospective study were shipped at room temperature or frozen. TCRbeta CDR3 regions were amplified from genomic DNA by means of the immunoSEQ Assay, a bias-controlled multiplex PCR. The paper's processing steps were these. Within the assay, amplification of reference gene primers was used to estimate how many nucleated cells each sample contained. To quantify the absolute abundance of each unique TCRbeta CDR3 rearrangement, sequence reads were collapsed and filtered. For each sample, productive Simpson clonality was calculated as the square root of Simpson's diversity index across productive rearrangements. TCRdb holds this immuneACCESS table with in-frame rearrangements only. Some clones are missing; in checked studies, unresolved V genes explain under half, and the rest has no known cause. V and J calls and clone size are as listed in that table; D and trimming were resolved from the DNA. The sample includes some 190,000 clones, with over 75% observed a single time. Roughly 4.3% of the sample belongs to the ten largest clones.

This clonotype was obtained from a young man with acute COVID-19. Sample: PBMCs or T cells enriched from blood (not recorded which). This receptor chain uses TRBV11-2 and TRBJ1-5; the D segment could be TRBD1, given 6 matching bases. The CDR3 corresponds to CASSLEPGEPQHF. The sequenced DNA is TGTGCCAGCAGCTTAGAACCAGGGGAGCCCCAGCATTTT.